Below are 10 T cell receptor beta chains sequenced from a single sample in a study of early T cells in non-severe SARS-CoV-2 infection. TCRdb passed the 5' RACE reads through MiXCR, listing each CDR3 protein once. The sample gives 20,000 to 30,000 distinct CDR3 sequences, roughly 4.2% of which show up once; 4% to 5% is in the top ten. What was sequenced was whole blood. All receptors derive from an adult who was a healthcare worker with PCR-confirmed SARS-CoV-2 infection or an uninfected control (not recorded which).

The sample holds a few counts of this clonotype. This chain uses TRBV19 with TRBJ2-1; 7 bases are shared with TRBD2. V lost 3 bases, J lost 7 bases, and 9 bases stayed unmatched. The CDR3 runs 15 residues. Germline loops: CDR1 LNHDA, CDR2 SQIVND (reference sequence). The CDR3 region is CASSISDGGRNEQFF. CDR3 DNA: TGTGCCAGTAGTATTTCGGACGGGGGGAGGAATGAGCAGTTCTTC.

This clonotype has at least ten counts. The CDR3 bases are TGTGCCAGCAGTGAAGAGCAGTACTTC. Translation gives CASSEEQYF. The chain links TRBV6-1 to TRBJ2-7, with D uncertain. Germline lookup yields CDR1 MNHNS and CDR2 SASEGT. This CDR3 comprises 9 residues. Trimming pared 1 base from V and 8 bases from J, leaving 0 bases between.

This clonotype was detected many times. The chain couples TRBV5-1 to TRBJ2-5, with TRBD2 matching over 10 bases. Trimming removed 0 bases from V and 1 base from J; junction bases left unmatched: 6. The CDR3 spans 17 residues. Germline CDR1 SGHRS, CDR2 YFSETQ. CDR3 sequence (DNA): TGCGCCAGCAGCTTGGGACTAGCGGGCGACATCCAAGAGACCCAGTACTTC. Translated, it gives CASSLGLAGDIQETQYF.

This clonotype has a count of ten or more. This CDR3 reads CASSQADNEQFF. CDR3 coding DNA: TGTGCCAGCAGCCAAGCTGATAATGAGCAGTTCTTC. The V gene is TRBV3-1, the J gene TRBJ2-1; D gene ambiguous. CDR3 size: 12 residues. Trimming took 1 base from V and 7 from J, leaving 5 bases between them. The germline gives CDR1 LGHDT, CDR2 YNNKEL (reference sequence).

The CDR3 DNA reads TGTGCCAGCAACAAAATAGAGGGGGCAGATACGCAGTATTTT. Residues: CASNKIEGADTQYF. The V call is TRBV7-9, the J call TRBJ2-3; D is possibly TRBD1 (6 bases). Trimming removed 7 bases at V and 4 bases at J, with 15 bases between. CDR1 and CDR2 from the germline V gene are SEHNR and FQNEAQ (reference sequence). The CDR3 spans 14 residues. Full variable domain (missing parts from reference TRBV7-9 and TRBJ2-3): DTGVSQNPRHKITKRGQNVTFRCDPISEHNRLYWYRQTLGQGPEFLTYFQNEAQLEKSRLLSDRFSAERPKGSFSTLEIQRTEQGDSAMYLCASNKIEGADTQYFGPGTRLTVL.

This clonotype was seen a handful of times. The gene calls are TRBV7-7 and TRBJ2-5; a weak D match, TRBD2 (5 bases). This CDR3 region has 15 residues. Trimming removed 2 bases from V and 7 bases from J, with 17 bases in between. Per the germline V gene, CDR1 is SSHAT and CDR2 is FNYEAQ (reference sequence). The CDR3 DNA follows: TGTGCCAGCAGCTTAACTAGTGGCGGAGGAGGGACCCAGTACTTC. Translation gives CASSLTSGGGGTQYF.

Many counts were recorded for this clonotype. The chain combines TRBV6-4 with TRBJ2-1, with D possibly being TRBD1 (5 bases). The length of the CDR3 is 13 residues. Germline lookup yields CDR1 MRHNA and CDR2 SNTAGT. Deletions cut 5 bases from V and 5 bases from J, with 10 bases between. Here the CDR3 DNA reads TGTGCCAGCAGTCCGGACATACACAATGAGCAGTTCTTC. Translation gives CASSPDIHNEQFF.

This clonotype was counted between two and nine times. This chain connects TRBV11-2 to TRBJ2-3; tentative D call: TRBD2 (5 bases). This CDR3 contains 13 residues. Germline CDR1 SGHAT, CDR2 FQNNGV. V lost 0 bases, J lost 10 bases, and 11 bases lay in between. The CDR3 spells CASSLDTDSAQYF. The CDR3 DNA reads as TGTGCCAGCAGCTTAGATACGGACTCTGCGCAGTATTTT.

In its sample, this clonotype was seen many times. J is TRBJ2-7 and V is TRBV5-1; D gene uncertain. Germline CDR1 is SGHRS and CDR2 is YFSETQ. CDR3 length: 12 residues. The V and J ends lost 3 bases and 5 bases respectively, with 9 bases between them. In DNA form, the CDR3 reads TGCGCCAGCAGCTATCCAAGAGACGAGCAGTACTTC. Translation gives CASSYPRDEQYF.

This clonotype was recorded at least ten times. The chain couples TRBV29-1 to TRBJ2-1; 10 bases line up with TRBD1. The CDR3 has 14 amino acids. V was clipped by 1 base and J by 4 bases; unmatched bases: 1. The germline gives CDR1 SQVTM, CDR2 ANQGSEA. CDR3 sequence: CSVEGGQGYNEQFF. The DNA of the CDR3 is TGCAGCGTTGAAGGGGGACAGGGGTACAATGAGCAGTTCTTC.